This T cell receptor beta chain emerged from a study of T cell changes during pregnancy in multiple sclerosis. J lost 3 bases, V lost 2 bases, and 1 base had no gene match. Germline V gives CDR1 PRHDT, CDR2 FYEKMQ (reference sequence). The CDR3 covers 14 residues. Data came from immunoSEQ multiplex PCR; TCRdb stores just in-frame clones and leaves some out. This repertoire shows 55,000 to 70,000 clones, 92% found once; its top ten account for 3%. This chain uses TRBV13 with TRBJ2-7, with 10 bases aligning to TRBD2. The sequence came from a female donor in good health, enrolled as a control in a pregnancy study. The sample was CD8+ T cells from peripheral blood mononuclear cells, taken in the third trimester of pregnancy. The CDR3 reads CASSLSSGGYEQYF. The CDR3 DNA reads TGTGCCAGCAGCTTATCTAGCGGGGGCTACGAGCAGTACTTC.